These 31 T cell receptor beta chains were all obtained from the same sample, sequenced in a study of T cell responses to AZD1222 COVID-19 vaccine. Method: immunoSEQ multiplex PCR; TCRdb's copy keeps in-frame clones and lacks some. This table has around 150,000 clones, 84% appearing once. Sequencing used peripheral blood, obtained on day 0 of AZD1222 vaccination. These TCRs come from an adult in good health.

This clone was picked up one time. The chain has TRBV10-3 and TRBJ1-2, with D unresolved. The germline CDR1 and CDR2 sequences are ENHRY and SYGVKD. Trimming removed 0 bases at V and 7 bases at J, with 9 bases between. The CDR3 has 13 residues. CDR3 amino acids: CAISESSAGGYTF. The CDR3 nucleotides read TGTGCCATCAGTGAGTCGTCGGCGGGTGGCTACACCTTC.

With respect to this clone: Other DNA sequences in the sample encode the same CDR3. The chain couples TRBV19 to TRBJ1-2, with D tentatively TRBD1 (5 bases). Trimming took 7 bases from V and 4 from J, leaving 10 bases between them. The CDR3 is made up of 12 amino acids. The germline V gene has CDR1 LNHDA and CDR2 SQIVND (reference sequence). The CDR3 region is CASTGDLYGYTF. The CDR3 DNA reads TGTGCCAGTACGGGGGACCTCTATGGCTACACCTTC.

The CDR3 region has the DNA TGTGCCACCAGCCCAAGTCCGGGACTATTCTTCTGGAGTTCCTACAATGAGCAGTTCTTC. Translated: CATSPSPGLFFWSSYNEQFF. The chain carries TRBV24-1 and TRBJ2-1, with 7 positions matching TRBD2. Germline V gene lookup returns CDR1 KGHDR and CDR2 SFDVKD. J gave up 1 base and V 7 bases, and 21 bases lay outside the gene matches. The CDR3 is 20 amino acids.

This chain joins TRBV7-9 and TRBJ1-2; TRBD1 agrees at 7 bases. The germline gives CDR1 SEHNR, CDR2 FQNEAQ (reference sequence). V lost 5 bases to trimming and J lost 2 bases; unmatched junction nucleotides: 8. The CDR3 runs 15 residues. In DNA, the CDR3 is TGTGCCAGCAGCGTATGGGACAGCCTGAACTATGGCTACACCTTC. Protein product: CASSVWDSLNYGYTF.

The chain joins TRBV30 to TRBJ1-4, with 7 positions matching TRBD1. The ends lost 2 bases at V and 4 bases at J; junction bases unmatched: 7. CDR3 length equals 15 residues. Germline V CDR1 and CDR2: GTSNPN, SVGIG (reference sequence). The CDR3 bases are TGTGCCTGGAGTAACGGACAGGCGTTTAATGAAAAACTGTTTTTT. It specifies CAWSNGQAFNEKLFF.

The rearrangement joins TRBV3-1 (or the pseudogene TRBV3-2) to TRBJ2-2; D is unclear. Trimming stripped 5 bases from V and 8 bases from J, with 6 bases between. This CDR3 has 11 residues. The germline V gene encodes CDR1 LGHDT and CDR2 YNNKEL (reference sequence). The CDR3 loop reads CASSAWGELFF. The CDR3 DNA is TGTGCCAGCAGCGCATGGGGGGAGCTGTTTTTT.

The gene calls are TRBV28 and TRBJ1-5; D not resolved. CDR1 is MDHEN, CDR2 SYDVKM, per germline. The length of the CDR3 is 13 residues. The V end was cut by 4 bases, the J end by 1 base, with 5 bases between. The CDR3 protein is CASSWSSNQPQHF. The DNA of the CDR3 is TGTGCCAGCAGTTGGAGCAGCAATCAGCCCCAGCATTTT.

The chain's CDR3 is CASSSIDLISYNEQFF. The CDR3 region has the DNA TGCGCCAGCAGCAGCATCGACTTGATCTCCTACAATGAGCAGTTCTTC. V is TRBV4-1 and J is TRBJ2-1; D gene unclear. The ends were cut back, 5 bases at V and 0 bases at J, with 14 bases in the middle. CDR3 length equals 16 residues. Germline V lookup: CDR1 MGHRA, CDR2 YSYEKL.

This sequence joins TRBV5-1 and TRBJ1-6; D may be TRBD1 (5 bases). Looked up from germline, CDR1 is SGHRS and CDR2 is YFSETQ. Trimming removed 0 bases from V and 7 bases from J, with 8 bases in between. CDR3 size: 14 residues. Here the CDR3 DNA reads TGCGCCAGCAGCTTGGTTCCAGGGAATTCACCCCTCCACTTT. It specifies CASSLVPGNSPLHF.

With regard to this clone: Other nucleotide sequences in the sample specify the same CDR3. The chain has TRBV7-9 and TRBJ2-7, with no clear D. Trimming removed 5 bases at V and 3 bases at J, with 8 bases between. The CDR3 loop spans 12 amino acids. The germline CDR1 and CDR2 sequences are SEHNR and FQNEAQ (reference sequence). The CDR3 nucleotides are TGTGCCAGCAGCCCGTCCGGCTACGAGCAGTACTTC. It is translated as CASSPSGYEQYF.

J is TRBJ2-1 and V is TRBV2; 8 bases fit TRBD1. This CDR3 comprises 14 residues. The V and J ends lost 7 bases and 7 bases, in that order; junction bases with no gene match: 9. The V gene's germline CDR1 is SNHLY and CDR2 FYNNEI. The CDR3 DNA reads as TGTGCCAGCACCACTTCCCGACAGGGGAATGAGCAGTTCTTC. Amino acids: CASTTSRQGNEQFF.

This clone was counted only a few times. V and J are TRBV21-1 and TRBJ2-7. TRBV21-1 has pseudogene status. The CDR3 totals 15 residues. The CDR3 DNA follows: TGTGCCAGCATTAAACCGGGACCCCCAGAAGGAAAGCAGTACTTC. It yields the protein CASIKPGPPEGKQYF.

The chain recombines TRBV7-9 with TRBJ1-2; D may be TRBD1 (6 bases). Trimming took off 1 base at V and 7 bases at J, with 22 bases between the two ends. The germline V gene encodes CDR1 SEHNR and CDR2 FQNEAQ (reference sequence). The CDR3 length is 17 residues. The CDR3 nucleotides read TGTGCCAGCAGCTTAGAATCCCTCAGGCAGGGGCTCGCTGGCTACACCTTC. It codes for CASSLESLRQGLAGYTF.

The chain is built from TRBV29-1 and TRBJ1-1; D is undetermined. There are 11 residues in the CDR3. V gave up 3 bases and J gave up 1 base, with 3 bases separating them. Germline V gene lookup returns CDR1 SQVTM and CDR2 ANQGSEA. CDR3 amino acids: CSVDRNTEAFF. CDR3 in DNA: TGCAGCGTTGACAGGAACACTGAAGCTTTCTTT.

In its sample, this clone was seen a few times. The chain joins TRBV27 to TRBJ1-5, with 7 bases matching TRBD1. The CDR3 contains 16 residues. CDR1 MNHEY and CDR2 SMNVEV come from the germline V gene (reference sequence). V was pared by 6 bases and J by 3 bases, with 11 bases of the junction left unmatched. CDR3 coding DNA: TGTGCCAGCAGACCCTACAGGGGATTCGACAATCAGCCCCAGCATTTT. It translates to CASRPYRGFDNQPQHF.

V and J are TRBV7-8 and TRBJ1-2, with 7 bases matching TRBD1. Germline values: CDR1 SGHVS, CDR2 FQNEAQ. The V and J ends lost 5 bases and 0 bases, in that order; junction bases with no gene match: 6. There are 15 residues in the CDR3. The chain's CDR3 is CASSPRTGTNYGYTF. The CDR3 coding sequence is TGTGCCAGCAGCCCCAGGACAGGCACTAACTATGGCTACACCTTC.

CDR3 nucleotides: TGTGCCAGCAGCCCCCAGGACGGGATCAATCAGCCCCAGCATTTT. Its translation: CASSPQDGINQPQHF. The rearrangement joins TRBV9 to TRBJ1-5; no firm D call. The CDR3 is 15 amino acids. Germline loops: CDR1 SGDLS, CDR2 YYNGEE. Trimming shortened V by 4 bases and J by 3 bases, and 14 bases separated the two germline ends.

This rearrangement joins TRBV18 to TRBJ2-7; no reliable D call. V lost 3 bases, J lost 0 bases, and 9 bases lay in between. The CDR3 consists of 14 residues. Germline V CDR1 and CDR2: KGHSH, LQKENI. The CDR3 here is CASSPDTVSYEQYF. CDR3 nucleotides: TGTGCCAGCTCACCTGACACCGTCTCCTACGAGCAGTACTTC.

The gene calls are TRBV19 and TRBJ1-6; TRBD1 agrees at 11 bases. The ends lost 4 bases at V and 9 bases at J; junction bases unmatched: 8. CDR3 length: 16 amino acids. CDR1 is LNHDA, CDR2 SQIVND, per germline (reference sequence). CDR3 nucleotide sequence: TGTGCCAGTAGTACAGAAAGGACAGGGGGCTCTTCACCCCTCCACTTT. Translation: CASSTERTGGSSPLHF.

This clone showed up just once. V and J are TRBV7-6 and TRBJ1-1; TRBD1 might be the D (5 bases). The CDR3 is made up of 14 amino acids. V lost 1 base, J lost 3 bases, and 9 bases lay in between. Per germline, CDR1 SGHVS and CDR2 FNYEAQ. The CDR3 loop reads CASSLGAGHTEAFF. The DNA for the CDR3 is TGTGCCAGCAGCTTAGGTGCGGGGCACACTGAAGCTTTCTTT.

This clone has just one count. The chain recombines TRBV5-4 with TRBJ1-1; D gene ambiguous. Deletions cut 6 bases from V and 1 base from J, with 10 bases between. The germline CDR1 and CDR2 sequences are SGHNT and YYREEE (reference sequence). This CDR3 is built from 13 residues. CDR3 protein: CASKNLGNTEAFF. The DNA of the CDR3 is TGTGCCAGCAAGAACCTTGGGAACACTGAAGCTTTCTTT.

Of note for this clone: One end of the junction is discordant with germline, which a read error may explain. This chain connects TRBV6-1 to TRBJ1-1; D might be TRBD1 (5 bases). The CDR3 is 16 residues long. Germline-derived CDR1 and CDR2 are MNHNS and SASEGT. The CDR3 sequence: CASREGTGPMNTEAFF. In DNA form, the CDR3 reads TGTGCCAGCAGGGAAGGGACGGGACCTATGAACACTGAAGCTTTCTTT.

The CDR3 region has the DNA TGTGCCAGTAGCCCCGGGACAGGGAACACCGGGGAGCTGTTTTTT. Translating gives CASSPGTGNTGELFF. V is TRBV19 and J is TRBJ2-2; TRBD1 matches 8 bases. The ends lost 6 bases at V and 1 base at J; junction bases unmatched: 4. The CDR3 runs to 15 residues. Germline V gene data show CDR1 as LNHDA and CDR2 as SQIVND (reference sequence).

The rearrangement joins TRBV5-5 to TRBJ1-1; TRBD1 matches 7 bases. Unmatched junction bases numbered 5, after V lost 0 bases and J lost 6 bases. The CDR3 loop spans 14 amino acids. Germline V CDR1 and CDR2: SGHKS, YYEKEE (reference sequence). The CDR3 protein is CASSLGQGRAEAFF. CDR3 bases: TGTGCCAGCAGCTTGGGACAGGGACGAGCTGAAGCTTTCTTT.

The V call is TRBV7-2, the J call TRBJ1-5, with no clear D. The CDR3 runs to 14 residues. The germline CDR1 and CDR2 sequences are SGHTA and FQGNSA. Trimming stripped 3 bases from V and 6 bases from J, with 12 bases between. The CDR3 coding sequence is TGTGCCAGCAGCTTTGGCTCCGGTGGTCAGCCCCAGCATTTT. It translates to CASSFGSGGQPQHF.

The chain links TRBV19 to TRBJ2-5; no definite D call. Germline V lookup: CDR1 LNHDA, CDR2 SQIVND (reference sequence). Trimming pared 1 base from V and 0 bases from J, leaving 3 bases between. There are 13 residues in the CDR3. The CDR3 DNA follows: TGTGCCAGTAGTATAGGGAACCAAGAGACCCAGTACTTC. Protein sequence: CASSIGNQETQYF.

The chain has TRBV12-3 or TRBV12-4 and TRBJ1-2, with D maybe TRBD1 (6 bases). V lost 3 bases, J lost 10 bases, and 15 bases lay in between. This CDR3 is built from 13 residues. CDR3 sequence reads: CASSFLGQGHYTF. The CDR3 bases are TGTGCCAGCAGTTTTTTGGGCCAGGGGCACTACACCTTC.

The V call is TRBV12-2, the J call TRBJ1-2; the table calls TRBD1, which could not be checked here. TRBV12-2 is classified as a pseudogene. The CDR3 sequence is 21 residues long. The CDR3, as DNA: TGTGCAAGTCGCTTTTCCTCGGCGGCTAGGACAATCCCGAGGCATAACTATGGCTACACCTTC. Protein sequence: CASRFSSAARTIPRHNYGYTF.

The V and J genes are TRBV5-4 and TRBJ1-2, with TRBD1 matching over 7 bases. The length of the CDR3 is 14 residues. V was pared by 0 bases and J by 7 bases, with 6 bases of the junction left unmatched. From germline, CDR1 is SGHNT and CDR2 YYREEE (reference sequence). CDR3 in amino acids: CASSLELTGTGYTF. In nucleotides, the CDR3 is TGTGCCAGCAGCTTGGAGCTGACAGGGACTGGCTACACCTTC.

This clone was observed once. V gene TRBV7-9 combines with J gene TRBJ2-5; possible D gene TRBD1, 6 bases. Trimming left V 4 bases short and J 4 bases short, with 13 bases between. The CDR3 is 14 residues long. Per the germline V gene, CDR1 is SEHNR and CDR2 is FQNEAQ (reference sequence). The DNA for the CDR3 is TGTGCCAGCAGCTCACTACAGGGTGGAGAGACCCAGTACTTC. Protein product: CASSSLQGGETQYF.

A few counts support this clone. This chain uses TRBV7-9 with TRBJ2-1; a possible D gene is TRBD1 (5 bases). This CDR3 spans 15 amino acids. Per the germline V gene, CDR1 is SEHNR and CDR2 is FQNEAQ (reference sequence). V shed 5 bases and J shed 5 bases, with 16 bases lying between them. The DNA for the CDR3 is TGTGCCAGCAGCACCTACGGGCAGGGTAACAATGAGCAGTTCTTC. This encodes CASSTYGQGNNEQFF. The entire variable domain, with the rest obtained from reference TRBV7-9 and TRBJ2-1, is as follows: DTGVSQNPRHKITKRGQNVTFRCDPISEHNRLYWYRQTLGQGPEFLTYFQNEAQLEKSRLLSDRFSAERPKGSFSTLEIQRTEQGDSAMYLCASSTYGQGNNEQFFGPGTRLTVL.